This TCR beta chain comes out of a study of cytomegalovirus exposure and HLA in healthy donors. Study in general: HLA-typed donors were the source of approximately 88 million unique TCRs held in an early data release. The study, taken as a whole, reports: Among the sequence variants, a highly shared cluster was likely an artifact of sequencing. Using a false discovery rate of 0.05, a later analysis showed that around 16,000 TCR beta sequences were associated with HLA alleles. Researchers reportedly found TCR beta sequences accurately predicted most subjects' HLA-A and HLA-B alleles.

A few counts support this clone. The antigen is not known. The CDR3 length is 13 residues. Trimming took 0 bases from V and 6 from J, leaving 8 bases between them. The germline V gene has CDR1 SGHDT and CDR2 YYEEEE. The PCR was carried out with 60 Vbeta primers and 13 Jbeta primers. The method was immunoSEQ multiplex PCR; TCRdb's version includes in-frame clones alone and lacks a portion of them. The data contain 150,000 to 200,000 clones, about 65% of them singletons. This sequence originates from a woman in her late teens or twenties in good health and CMV-seropositive. The chain recombines TRBV5-6 with TRBJ2-3; no definite D call. Material: PBMCs. CDR3 bases: TGTGCCAGCAGCTTGGTTTACTCTGATACGCAGTATTTT. Residues: CASSLVYSDTQYF. The full variable domain, completed using reference TRBV5-6 and TRBJ2-3, is DAGVTQSPTHLIKTRGQQVTLRCSPKSGHDTVSWYQQALGQGPQFIFQYYEEEERQRGNFPDRFSGHQFPNYSSELNVNALLLGDSALYLCASSLVYSDTQYFGPGTRLTVL.